A selection of T cell receptor beta chains follows, all from one sample in a study of shared clonotypes between healthy human individuals. Clones were read by immunoSEQ multiplex PCR, and TCRdb kept only the in-frame ones, dropping some. The sample shows some 2,500,000 clones, 93% of them seen only once. Material: naive CD4+ T cells from PBMCs. These receptor sequences come from a man between 18 and 29 years old in good health. Some clones in this sample may be carry-over from other donors' samples. Each CDR3 is given with its conserved first and last residue. D genes are given only for firm matches. Clone size is given for some rows only: seen once, a few or many times, or a class if the clone is expanded.

v_call	d_call	clone_size	j_call	cdr3_nt	cdr3_aa
TRBV27	TRBD2	-	TRBJ2-2	TGTGCCAGCAGTAGAATAGCGGGAGGACCCGGGGAGCTGTTTTTT	CASSRIAGGPGELFF
TRBV4-3	-	-	TRBJ2-1	TGCGCCAGCAGCCAAGCGGGGTCGCCGGGTGAGCAGTTCTTC	CASSQAGSPGEQFF
TRBV5-4	TRBD2	once	TRBJ2-7	TGTGCCAGCAGCTTGGGTGGACTAGCGGGAGTAAAGTACGAGCAGTACTTC	CASSLGGLAGVKYEQYF
TRBV9	-	-	TRBJ2-3	TGTGCCAGCAGCGTAACGGGAGATATGACAGATACGCAGTATTTT	CASSVTGDMTDTQYF
TRBV6-6	-	-	TRBJ2-7	TGTGCCAGCAGGTGGGATGCCGACTCTGAGCAGTACTTC	CASRWDADSEQYF
TRBV5-1	TRBD1	once	TRBJ1-5	TGCGCCAGCAGCTTAGGGACAGGGGACGGACAGCCCCAGCATTTT	CASSLGTGDGQPQHF
TRBV10-2	-	once	TRBJ2-1	TGCGCCAGCAGTACCCGTTTGCAAGAGCAGTTCTTC	CASSTRLQEQFF
TRBV7-2	TRBD1	-	TRBJ1-1	TGTGCCAGCAGCTTAAGGATCCAGGACAGGGTATTGGCTTTCTTT	CASSLRIQDRVLAFF
TRBV15	-	once	TRBJ1-2	TGTGCCACCAGCAGAGATGAGGGGGGCTATGGCTACACCTTC	CATSRDEGGYGYTF
TRBV7-2	TRBD2	-	TRBJ2-1	TGTGCCAGCAGCGTAGCGGGAGCAATATACAATGAGCAGTTCTTC	CASSVAGAIYNEQFF
TRBV5-6	TRBD1	-	TRBJ2-7	TGTGCCGGCAGCTTCGGGCGGGACAGGGAGCACTTC	CAGSFGRDREHF
TRBV5-1	TRBD2	-	TRBJ2-2	TGCGCCAGCAGCTTGGTTCGTGGGAGGGCCCTCGGGGAGCTGTTTTTT	CASSLVRGRALGELFF
TRBV7-9	TRBD1	-	TRBJ2-5	TGTGCCAGCAGCTTATCTCAGGGACAGGGGAAAGAGACCCAGTACTTC	CASSLSQGQGKETQYF
TRBV19	-	-	TRBJ1-1	TGTGCCAGTAGTATGCAGCAGGGACGGCGGGGGATGCGGCCTGAAGCTTTCTTT	CASSMQQGRRGMRPEAFF
TRBV19	TRBD1	-	TRBJ1-2	TGTGCCAGCGAGGACAGGGGGCACTATGGCTACACCTTC	CASEDRGHYGYTF
TRBV28	TRBD1	-	TRBJ2-7	TGTGCCAGCAGTTCCCAACAGGGGGCGCAGGGCGAGCAGTACTTC	CASSSQQGAQGEQYF
TRBV19	TRBD1	-	TRBJ1-2	TGTGCCAGTAGTATAGTCGCCGGACAGGGCTATGGCTACACCTTC	CASSIVAGQGYGYTF
TRBV27	-	-	TRBJ1-5	TGTGCCAGCAGTCCGGGGATCGCCTCAAGCAATCAGCCCCAGCATTTT	CASSPGIASSNQPQHF
TRBV25-1	TRBD1	-	TRBJ2-1	TGTGCCAGCAGTAAGGGGACAGGGCGGTATGAGCAGTTCTTC	CASSKGTGRYEQFF
TRBV28	TRBD2	-	TRBJ2-1	TGTGCCACCCTACCCCCGGGACTAGCGGGGACTGGGTCCTACAATGAGCAGTTCTTC	CATLPPGLAGTGSYNEQFF